This T cell receptor (beta chain) appears in the sequencing data of a study of PD-1 blockade in mismatch repair-deficient tumors. Trimming took 0 bases from V and 6 from J; bases not matched to a gene: 4. The germline V gene has CDR1 LGHNA and CDR2 YSLEER. The CDR3 runs 14 residues. Produced via immunoSEQ multiplex PCR; TCRdb's table is partial and in-frame only. The table records about 22,000 clones, about four fifths of them present only once. Notes on the study in general: Rapid post-treatment expansion, then contraction, generally preceding radiologic response, marked tumor-resident clones.

About this clone: No antigen is known for it.

This receptor was identified in an adult with mismatch repair-deficient cancer. The starting material was peripheral blood, obtained 2 weeks after starting pembrolizumab. The chain carries TRBV4-3 and TRBJ1-2; 7 bases agree with TRBD1. CDR3 in DNA: TGCGCCAGCAGCCAAGATTACAGGGGTCATGGCTACACCTTC. Residues: CASSQDYRGHGYTF.